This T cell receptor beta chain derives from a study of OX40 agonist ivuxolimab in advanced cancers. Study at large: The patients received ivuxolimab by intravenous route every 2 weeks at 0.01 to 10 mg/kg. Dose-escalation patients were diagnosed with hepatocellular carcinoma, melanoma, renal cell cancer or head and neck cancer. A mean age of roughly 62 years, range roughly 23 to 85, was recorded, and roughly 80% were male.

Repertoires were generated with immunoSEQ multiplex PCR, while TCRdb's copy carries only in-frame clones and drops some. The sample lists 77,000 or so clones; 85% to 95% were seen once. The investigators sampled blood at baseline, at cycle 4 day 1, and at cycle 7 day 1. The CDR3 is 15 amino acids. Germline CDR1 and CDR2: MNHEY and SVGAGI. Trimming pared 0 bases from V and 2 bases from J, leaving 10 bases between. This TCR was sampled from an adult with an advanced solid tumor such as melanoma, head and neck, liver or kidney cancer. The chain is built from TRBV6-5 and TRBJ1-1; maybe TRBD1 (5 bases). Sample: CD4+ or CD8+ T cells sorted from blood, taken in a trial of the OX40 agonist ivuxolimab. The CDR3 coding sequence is TGTGCCAGCAGTTACTCTCCAGGGCTAAACACTGAAGCTTTCTTT. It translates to CASSYSPGLNTEAFF.